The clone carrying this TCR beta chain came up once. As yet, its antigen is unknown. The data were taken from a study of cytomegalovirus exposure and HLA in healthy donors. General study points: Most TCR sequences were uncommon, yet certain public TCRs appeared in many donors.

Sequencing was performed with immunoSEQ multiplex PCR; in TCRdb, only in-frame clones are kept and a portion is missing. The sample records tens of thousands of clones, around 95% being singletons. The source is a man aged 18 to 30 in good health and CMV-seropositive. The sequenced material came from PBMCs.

The CDR3 spells CASQEASSPSPTDTQYF. CDR3 coding DNA: TGTGCCAGCCAAGAAGCGTCGTCCCCCTCTCCCACAGATACGCAGTATTTT. V and J are TRBV27 and TRBJ2-3; D gene ambiguous. With 8 bases removed from V and 2 bases from J, the gap between germline ends came to 23 bases. CDR1 and CDR2 (germline): MNHEY, SMNVEV (reference sequence). CDR3 length: 17 residues.